The 21 T cell receptor beta chains below all came from one sample that was sequenced in a study of vaccination effects on CD4 cells after COVID-19. Their antigens are not known. TCRdb's table, derived via immunoSEQ multiplex PCR, lists solely in-frame clones and lacks some. The repertoire has under 40,000 clones, 68% of them found once; the top ten carry just over 4%. Cells that had been cultured for about 10 days were the source of isolated CD4+ T cells. The specimen comprised CD4+ T cells from PBMCs cultured without peptide, sampled before COVID-19 vaccination. The receptors derive from a human donor who received a COVID-19 vaccine.

This clone appeared a few times. The CDR3 spells CASSGNYRVSYNEQFF. The CDR3 DNA is TGCGCCAGCAGTGGAAATTACAGGGTCTCCTACAATGAGCAGTTCTTC. V usage is TRBV10-1 and J usage is TRBJ2-1; possible D gene TRBD1, 6 bases. The germline gives CDR1 WNHNN, CDR2 SYGVQD (reference sequence). The CDR3 covers 16 residues. V was cut by 4 bases and J by 0 bases, with 13 bases left in between.

The gene calls are TRBV3-1 (or the pseudogene TRBV3-2) and TRBJ2-7; D is undetermined. The germline V gene has CDR1 LGHDT and CDR2 YNNKEL (reference sequence). Trimming shortened V by 1 base and J by 2 bases, and 6 bases separated the two germline ends. This CDR3 comprises 13 residues. The CDR3 reads CASSQAGTYEQYF. CDR3 nucleotide sequence: TGTGCCAGCAGCCAAGCCGGAACCTACGAGCAGTACTTC.

J is TRBJ1-1 and V is TRBV21-1. TRBV21-1 corresponds to a pseudogene. CDR3 length: 16 residues. CDR3 region: CASSKAGGTKGTEAFF. As DNA, the CDR3 is TGTGCCAGCAGCAAAGCGGGGGGGACTAAGGGCACTGAAGCTTTCTTT.

The chain joins TRBV6-1 to TRBJ2-7; D remains ambiguous. The CDR3 is 13 amino acids. The V and J ends lost 2 bases and 6 bases respectively, with 11 bases between them. From germline, CDR1 is MNHNS and CDR2 SASEGT. The CDR3 loop is CASSENGLGEQYF. The CDR3 region has the DNA TGTGCCAGCAGTGAAAACGGCCTGGGCGAGCAGTACTTC.

This clone appeared a few times. V usage is TRBV5-4 and J usage is TRBJ2-3, with 10 nucleotides matching TRBD2. The CDR3 loop spans 17 amino acids. J was trimmed by 0 bases and V by 5 bases; bases with no gene match: 9. From germline, CDR1 is SGHNT and CDR2 YYREEE (reference sequence). The CDR3 here is CASRQRTSGISTDTQYF. CDR3 bases: TGTGCCAGCAGACAAAGAACTAGCGGGATAAGCACAGATACGCAGTATTTT.

This chain joins TRBV6-6 and TRBJ2-1; D remains ambiguous. The germline V gene encodes CDR1 MNHNY and CDR2 SVGAGI (reference sequence). CDR3 size: 14 residues. Trimming removed 0 bases at V and 6 bases at J, with 9 bases between. CDR3 sequence reads: CASSYSLEGNEQFF. In DNA, the CDR3 is TGTGCCAGCAGTTACTCCCTAGAAGGCAATGAGCAGTTCTTC.

The chain carries TRBV12-3 or TRBV12-4 and TRBJ2-5; perhaps D is TRBD1 or TRBD2 (5 bases each). This CDR3 comprises 13 residues. Deletions cut 3 bases from V and 5 bases from J, with 10 bases between. Here the CDR3 reads CASSFQGGETQYF. DNA for the CDR3: TGTGCCAGCAGTTTCCAGGGCGGGGAGACCCAGTACTTC.

The sample holds a few counts of this clone. The rearrangement uses TRBV27 and TRBJ2-7; D perhaps matches TRBD2 (6 bases). The V and J ends lost 2 bases and 4 bases respectively, with 9 bases between them. Per germline, CDR1 MNHEY and CDR2 SMNVEV (reference sequence). This CDR3 spans 13 amino acids. The chain's CDR3 is CASSLVGGYEQYF. In DNA, the CDR3 is TGTGCCAGCAGTTTAGTAGGAGGGTACGAGCAGTACTTC.

This clone has just a few counts. V gene TRBV10-2 combines with J gene TRBJ2-1; TRBD2 aligns across 7 bases. This CDR3 region has 13 residues. V gave up 10 bases and J gave up 9 bases; unmatched junction bases: 12. Looked up from germline, CDR1 is WSHSY and CDR2 is SAAADI. DNA of the CDR3: TGCGCCACCTCCCTCGGGGGGACGGGTGAGCAGTTCTTC. It specifies CATSLGGTGEQFF.

The chain recombines TRBV6-2 or TRBV6-3 with TRBJ2-3; 8 bases line up with TRBD2. Germline V gene lookup returns CDR1 MNHEY and CDR2 SVGEGT. J was trimmed by 4 bases and V by 0 bases; bases with no gene match: 12. This CDR3 is built from 18 residues. CDR3 DNA sequence: TGTGCCAGCAGTTACTCGATGGGTAGCGGGAAGAGCTCAGATACGCAGTATTTT. Translation: CASSYSMGSGKSSDTQYF.

The chain links TRBV3-1 (or the pseudogene TRBV3-2) to TRBJ2-7; TRBD1 aligns across 12 bases. Unmatched junction bases numbered 5, after V lost 2 bases and J lost 6 bases. Looked up from germline, CDR1 is LGHDT and CDR2 is YNNKEL (reference sequence). CDR3 length equals 15 residues. The DNA of the CDR3 is TGTGCCAGCAGCCAAACGGGGACAGGGGGCGGCGAGCAGTACTTC. Amino acid sequence: CASSQTGTGGGEQYF.

The chain has TRBV6-2 or TRBV6-3 and TRBJ1-5; D unclear. CDR1 and CDR2 from the germline V gene are MNHEY and SVGEGT. The CDR3 loop spans 12 amino acids. Trimming took 5 bases from V and 4 from J, leaving 6 bases between them. The CDR3 is CASSTYNQPQHF. CDR3 DNA: TGTGCCAGCAGTACATATAATCAGCCCCAGCATTTT.

The chain joins TRBV19 to TRBJ1-5; 8 positions match TRBD1. Germline lookup yields CDR1 LNHDA and CDR2 SQIVND (reference sequence). Trimming at V came to 3 bases and at J to 7 bases, leaving 8 bases not matched to a gene. The CDR3 loop spans 15 amino acids. The CDR3 coding sequence is TGTGCCAGTAGTATGAGGTCCCCAGGGGGCCAGCCCCAGCATTTT. It translates to CASSMRSPGGQPQHF.

The chain carries TRBV2 and TRBJ2-7; 8 positions match TRBD1. V trimming: 6 bases; J trimming: 2 bases; junction bases outside the gene matches: 3. The CDR3 is 13 amino acids. Per germline, CDR1 SNHLY and CDR2 FYNNEI. For the CDR3, the DNA is TGTGCCAGCAGGACAGGGGACACCTACGAGCAGTACTTC. It codes for CASRTGDTYEQYF.

This clone came up once. The V call is TRBV27, the J call TRBJ1-2; 8 nucleotides agree with TRBD1. The J segment lost 4 bases and the V segment lost 2 bases, leaving 9 bases of the junction unmatched. The CDR3 runs 16 residues. Germline CDR1 MNHEY, CDR2 SMNVEV (reference sequence). CDR3 DNA sequence: TGTGCCAGCAGTTTACTGGGACAGGTCTCCCTCTATGGCTACACCTTC. Amino acids: CASSLLGQVSLYGYTF.

The CDR3 region is CASSLGGGMNTEAFF. Here the CDR3 DNA reads TGTGCCAGCAGCTTAGGGGGCGGTATGAACACTGAAGCTTTCTTT. V usage is TRBV7-2 and J usage is TRBJ1-1; tentatively, D is TRBD1 (5 bases). CDR1 is SGHTA, CDR2 FQGNSA, per germline. Trimming cost V 1 base and J 0 bases, with 9 bases left between them. CDR3 length: 15 amino acids.

This sequence joins TRBV7-6 and TRBJ1-4; 8 positions match TRBD1. V shed 5 bases and J 7 bases; nucleotides not matched to a gene: 6. Germline CDR1 SGHVS, CDR2 FNYEAQ. CDR3 length: 14 amino acids. As DNA, the CDR3 is TGTGCCAGCAGCAAAGGACAGGGTACTGAAAAACTGTTTTTT. This codes for CASSKGQGTEKLFF.

The chain links TRBV2 to TRBJ1-6; D might be TRBD1 (5 bases). Deletions cut 6 bases from V and 10 bases from J, with 16 bases between. CDR1 is SNHLY and CDR2 is FYNNEI in the germline V gene. CDR3 length equals 14 residues. CDR3 nucleotide sequence: TGTGCCAGCAGACTGGAGCAGGGACCGTCACCCCTCCACTTT. Translating gives CASRLEQGPSPLHF.

As DNA, the CDR3 is TGCGCCAGCAGCTTTGTTAGCGGGACAGGCGCAGATACGCAGTATTTT. Residues: CASSFVSGTGADTQYF. The chain uses TRBV5-1 and TRBJ2-3; possibly TRBD1 or TRBD2 for D (8 bases each). V shed 2 bases and J shed 4 bases, with 17 bases lying between them. Germline V gives CDR1 SGHRS, CDR2 YFSETQ. The CDR3 runs to 16 residues.

The V gene is TRBV5-1, the J gene TRBJ2-1; D is perhaps TRBD2 (6 bases). The CDR3 runs 14 residues. Germline CDR1 and CDR2: SGHRS and YFSETQ. V was trimmed by 4 bases and J by 6 bases, leaving 14 bases between them. The CDR3 bases are TGCGCCAGCAGCAGGGGAGGATATCTCAATGAGCAGTTCTTC. Translation: CASSRGGYLNEQFF.

The chain uses TRBV29-1 and TRBJ2-3, with D possibly TRBD1 on 6 matching bases. Germline values: CDR1 SQVTM, CDR2 ANQGSEA. V lost 4 bases and J lost 3, with 11 bases in between. This CDR3 region has 13 residues. For the CDR3, the DNA is TGCAGCGTTGCTGGGGGCGGTACAGATACGCAGTATTTT. Its translation is CSVAGGGTDTQYF.